The sequence of this T cell receptor (beta chain) was determined in a study of T cell responses to AZD1222 COVID-19 vaccine. This clone was seen more than once but under ten times. This CDR3 is 13 amino acids long. The germline gives CDR1 MRHNA, CDR2 SNTAGT. The germline V and J ends were trimmed by 2 bases and 4 bases, with 5 bases remaining between them. Repertoires were generated with immunoSEQ multiplex PCR, while TCRdb's copy carries only in-frame clones and drops some. The sample holds 69,000 or so clones, approximately 90% seen once. The sample in question was peripheral blood, obtained 28 days after the second AZD1222 dose. This clonotype originated in an adult who received the AZD1222 COVID-19 vaccine. The V and J genes are TRBV6-4 and TRBJ2-2; no clear D gene. CDR3 loop: CASSDRATGELFF. The CDR3 nucleotides read TGTGCCAGCAGTGACAGGGCCACCGGGGAGCTGTTTTTT.